This T cell receptor (beta chain) was sequenced during a study of OX40 agonist ivuxolimab in advanced cancers. About the full investigation: The costimulatory receptor OX40 (CD134) was targeted by ivuxolimab, a fully human IgG2 agonistic monoclonal antibody. A male proportion of almost 85% and a mean age of about 60 years, ranging from about 20 to 79, were recorded for the dose-escalation cohort. Prior anti-PD-1, anti-PD-L1 or anti-CTLA-4 therapy was permitted, and checkpoint inhibitors had been received by roughly two fifths of dose-escalation patients. The paper reports the monotherapy dose-escalation portion (N = 52 patients) of the phase I ivuxolimab trial. Intravenous ivuxolimab was administered to patients every 2 weeks at six dose levels: 0.01, 0.1, 0.3, 1.5, 3 and 10 mg/kg. Peripheral TCRbeta sequencing aimed to test whether ivuxolimab altered TCR sequence diversity and caused clonal T-cell expansion. Of the 52 patients in dose escalation, about 20 had hepatocellular carcinoma, around 15 had melanoma, 9 had renal cell carcinoma and 9 had head and neck cancer. Partial responses occurred in three dose-escalation patients: two with cutaneous melanoma and one with hepatocellular carcinoma. What the research found in general, with its limitations: Low levels of normalized T-cell clonal expansion were also seen in some patients who did not respond. After ivuxolimab, CD8+ T cells had more expanded clones than CD4+ T cells on average. At doses of 0.1 to 3.0 mg/kg, clonal expansion of both CD4+ and CD8+ T cells in blood was seen between baseline and week 6. In partial responders in the 0.1-3.0 mg/kg groups, normalized peripheral clonal expansion was found to be among the lowest, especially among CD8+ T cells. Antigen specificity was not determined for the clonally expanded peripheral T cells.

A word on this clone: The antigen it binds to is not known. No clone much larger than this one lies a single base away; base qualities are absent.

Patients with autoimmune disease history or receiving systemic immunosuppression were excluded from the trial. In every dose cohort, peripheral blood was drawn for TCR sequencing at baseline, cycle 4 day 1, and cycle 7 day 1. The samples were drawn from a first-in-human, open-label, multicenter phase I dose-escalation trial of ivuxolimab. Adults with locally advanced or metastatic melanoma, renal cell, hepatocellular, or head and neck squamous cell carcinoma were enrolled in the trial. Before TCR sequencing, CD4+ T cells and CD8+ T cells from peripheral blood were sorted into separate populations. Genomic DNA was isolated from the sorted cells so that the TCRbeta CDR3 region could be sequenced. The immunoSEQ Assay was used for sequencing of TCRbeta CDR3 regions. Imported from immuneACCESS, the table was reduced by TCRdb to in-frame sequences with V and J called. These copies leave out some clones; in studies compared against another copy, an unresolved V gene accounts for under half, and the cause of the remainder is not known. For this sample the table gives about 82,000 clones, of which approximately 85% were detected only once. The ten biggest clones cover approximately 0.22% of the sample.

The clonotype comes from an adult with an advanced solid tumor such as melanoma, head and neck, liver or kidney cancer. The input for sequencing was CD4+ or CD8+ T cells sorted from blood, taken in a trial of the OX40 agonist ivuxolimab.

The sequenced DNA is TGTGCCAGCAGCCTCCACGAGACAGGCGCTGGGGGCACCATATATTTT. Its translation reads: CASSLHETGAGGTIYF. Recombination joined TRBV7-2 with TRBJ1-3, and possibly TRBD1, on 6 matching bases. CDR1 and CDR2, looked up from the germline V gene, are SGHTA and FQGNSA. A distance of 23 bases separates the germline ends of V and J, which lose 5 bases and 9 bases respectively. The CDR3 has 16 amino acids, counting the end cysteine and phenylalanine. The read is trimmed to its CDR3 DNA, 48 bases read in frame from base 1.